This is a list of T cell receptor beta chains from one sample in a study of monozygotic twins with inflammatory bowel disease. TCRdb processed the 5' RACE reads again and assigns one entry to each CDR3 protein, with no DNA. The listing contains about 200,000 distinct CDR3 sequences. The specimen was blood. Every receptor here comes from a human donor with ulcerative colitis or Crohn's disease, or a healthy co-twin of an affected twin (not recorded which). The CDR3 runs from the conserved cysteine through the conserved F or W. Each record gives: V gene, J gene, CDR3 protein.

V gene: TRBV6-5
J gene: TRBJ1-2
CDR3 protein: CASSYSNFGLGLYGYTF

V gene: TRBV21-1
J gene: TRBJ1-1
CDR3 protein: CASSKKDRTIIGGEAFF

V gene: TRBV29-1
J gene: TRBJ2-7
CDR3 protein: CSAEGTGSYEQYF

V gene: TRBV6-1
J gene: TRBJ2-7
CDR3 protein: CASSGDRVREQYF

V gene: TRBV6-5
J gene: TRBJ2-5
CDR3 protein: CASQTAGQETQYF

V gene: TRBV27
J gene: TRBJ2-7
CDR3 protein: CASSSQGNYEQYF

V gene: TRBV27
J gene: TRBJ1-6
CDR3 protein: CASSFGQPYDSPLHF

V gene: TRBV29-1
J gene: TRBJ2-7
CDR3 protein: CSANVGYEQYF

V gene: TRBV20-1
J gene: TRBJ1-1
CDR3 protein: CSATGNTEAFF

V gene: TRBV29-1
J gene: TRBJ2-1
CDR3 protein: CSVDWYNEQFF

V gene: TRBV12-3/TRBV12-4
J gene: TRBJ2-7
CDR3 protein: CDSSGDSHFSYEQYF

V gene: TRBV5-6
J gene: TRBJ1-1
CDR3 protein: CASMRTGGNTEAFF

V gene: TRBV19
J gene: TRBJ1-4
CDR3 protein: CASSIAGAAEKLFF

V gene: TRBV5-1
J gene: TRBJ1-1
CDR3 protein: CASSSLPRQGSTEAFF

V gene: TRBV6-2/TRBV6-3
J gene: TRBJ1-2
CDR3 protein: CASSYFSRASYGYTF

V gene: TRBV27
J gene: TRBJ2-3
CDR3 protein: CASSFGTSGNTQYF